The rows below give T cell receptor beta chains drawn from one sample of a study of blood T cell repertoires in COVID-19. Clones were read by immunoSEQ multiplex PCR, and TCRdb kept only the in-frame ones, dropping some. This table holds 290,000 or so clones, around 84% found once. The material sequenced was PBMCs or T cells enriched from blood (not recorded which). The origin of the receptors is a man in his forties or fifties who had been exposed to COVID-19. The CDR3 runs from the conserved cysteine through the conserved F or W. D genes are given only for firm matches. Not all rows give a size; the values are once, few, many and, for expanded clones, a class.

len,j_gene,d_gene,abundance,v_gene,CDR3aa,CDR3nt
15,TRBJ1-6,.,.,TRBV21-1,CASSKFVQQGSPLHF,TGTGCCAGCAGCAAATTTGTCCAGCAGGGTTCACCCCTCCACTTT
13,TRBJ2-1,TRBD2,.,TRBV2,CASSILSGDEQFF,TGTGCCAGCAGTATCCTTAGCGGGGATGAGCAGTTCTTC
16,TRBJ2-1,TRBD2,.,TRBV28,CASSPSPGLAGVEQFF,TGTGCCAGCAGCCCATCCCCGGGACTAGCGGGAGTTGAGCAGTTCTTC
17,TRBJ1-1,.,.,TRBV2,CASSSADVGLRNTEAFF,TGTGCCAGCAGTTCAGCGGACGTGGGCTTAAGGAACACTGAAGCTTTCTTT
15,TRBJ2-3,.,.,TRBV18,CASSARDTSTDTQYF,TGTGCCAGCTCAGCACGGGACACGAGCACAGATACGCAGTATTTT
12,TRBJ1-6,.,.,TRBV7-9,CASSSLTQPLHF,TGTGCCAGCAGCTCCCTTACTCAACCCCTCCACTTT
14,TRBJ1-2,.,.,TRBV30,CAWSWGQGPYGYTF,TGTGCCTGGTCCTGGGGGCAGGGACCCTATGGCTACACCTTC
15,TRBJ2-3,.,.,TRBV7-3,CASSLGGLVGDTQYF,TGTGCCAGCAGCTTAGGCGGGCTAGTAGGAGATACGCAGTATTTT
14,TRBJ2-5,TRBD1,.,TRBV9,CASSATGQWETQYF,TGTGCCAGCAGCGCGACAGGGCAGTGGGAGACCCAGTACTTC
12,TRBJ1-1,TRBD1,once,TRBV5-6,CASSRRGRGAFF,TGTGCCAGCAGCCGCAGGGGGCGAGGAGCTTTCTTT
15,TRBJ1-2,TRBD1,once,TRBV18,CASSTGQGLLYGYTF,TGTGCCAGCTCAACGGGACAGGGACTCCTCTATGGCTACACCTTC
13,TRBJ1-6,.,.,TRBV9,CASSVGRRSPLHF,TGTGCCAGCAGCGTAGGGAGAAGGTCACCCCTCCACTTT
16,TRBJ2-1,TRBD2,.,TRBV27,CASSLGPLAGGRAEFF,TGTGCCAGCAGTTTGGGGCCTTTAGCGGGAGGGCGGGCGGAGTTCTTC
14,TRBJ2-2,.,many,TRBV7-6,CASSWLEGSGELFF,TGTGCCAGCAGCTGGCTGGAGGGATCCGGGGAGCTGTTTTTT
16,TRBJ1-2,.,.,TRBV18,CASSPDSPAGVYGYTF,TGTGCCAGCTCACCAGACAGCCCAGCAGGAGTTTATGGCTACACCTTC
18,TRBJ2-7,.,.,TRBV6-2/TRBV6-3,CASSYSPGGLKGPYEQYF,TGTGCCAGCAGTTACTCCCCCGGAGGCCTCAAGGGTCCCTACGAGCAGTACTTC
14,TRBJ2-2,.,.,TRBV3-1/TRBV3-2,CASSQRQNTGELFF,TGTGCCAGCAGCCAGAGACAGAACACCGGGGAGCTGTTTTTT
14,TRBJ2-1,.,.,TRBV27,CASSLRSLANEQFF,TGTGCCAGCAGTCTACGTTCCCTCGCCAATGAGCAGTTCTTC
16,TRBJ2-1,.,.,TRBV21-1,CASSRQHPNSGNEQFF,TGTGCCAGCAGCAGGCAGCACCCGAACTCGGGGAATGAGCAGTTCTTC
13,TRBJ2-5,.,.,TRBV5-1,CASSLRGQETQYF,TGCGCCAGCAGCTTAAGGGGCCAAGAGACCCAGTACTTC
13,TRBJ2-2,.,.,TRBV7-6,CASSLALTGELFF,TGTGCCAGCAGCTTAGCCCTTACCGGGGAGCTGTTTTTT
14,TRBJ1-5,.,.,TRBV24-1,CATSERGLYQPQHF,TGTGCCACCAGTGAAAGGGGTTTGTATCAGCCCCAGCATTTT
18,TRBJ2-2,TRBD2,.,TRBV7-3,CASSPLGRGGLHTGELFF,TGTGCCAGCAGCCCTCTCGGGAGGGGCGGGCTTCACACCGGGGAGCTGTTTTTT
15,TRBJ2-7,TRBD2,.,TRBV10-3,CAISEWAGVGPEQYF,TGTGCCATCAGTGAGTGGGCGGGAGTGGGTCCCGAGCAGTACTTC
12,TRBJ2-3,.,.,TRBV5-4,CASRGGPDTQYF,TGTGCCAGCAGGGGGGGTCCAGATACGCAGTATTTT
13,TRBJ2-2,.,.,TRBV12-3/TRBV12-4,CASSLSGAGELFF,TGTGCCAGCAGTTTGTCGGGGGCCGGGGAGCTGTTTTTT
14,TRBJ2-7,.,.,TRBV5-4,CASSLATGIREQYF,TGTGCCAGCAGCTTGGCAACGGGGATTCGAGAGCAGTACTTC
13,TRBJ2-7,.,few,TRBV19,CASSSTGPYEQYF,TGTGCCAGTAGTTCCACAGGGCCCTACGAGCAGTACTTC
14,TRBJ2-2,.,few,TRBV10-1,CASSLLQNTGELFF,TGCGCCAGCAGCTTACTTCAGAACACCGGGGAGCTGTTTTTT
13,TRBJ1-1,.,.,TRBV7-3,CASSPGVQGDPFF,TGTGCCAGCAGCCCCGGTGTCCAGGGCGACCCTTTCTTT
14,TRBJ2-1,TRBD2,.,TRBV27,CASRRTSGSNEQFF,TGTGCCAGCAGGAGGACTAGCGGGAGCAATGAGCAGTTCTTC
12,TRBJ2-5,TRBD1,.,TRBV12-3/TRBV12-4,CASSLRGETQYF,TGTGCCAGCAGTCTCAGGGGGGAGACCCAGTACTTC
12,TRBJ2-1,.,once,TRBV7-9,CASSRDTGEQFF,TGTGCCAGCAGCCGGGACACCGGCGAGCAGTTCTTC
13,TRBJ1-5,.,.,TRBV10-3,CAISAGSNQPQHF,TGTGCCATCAGCGCAGGGTCCAATCAGCCCCAGCATTTT
19,TRBJ2-6,TRBD2,.,TRBV30,CAWSLAGIGSGRGANVLTF,TGTGCCTGGAGTTTGGCCGGCATCGGTAGCGGGAGAGGGGCCAACGTCCTGACTTTC
16,TRBJ2-1,TRBD2,.,TRBV24-1,CATSDRTSGWYNEQFF,TGTGCCACCAGTGATAGGACTAGCGGGTGGTACAATGAGCAGTTCTTC
13,TRBJ2-7,.,few,TRBV30,CAWSVLVAGEQYF,TGTGCCTGGAGTGTACTAGTCGCGGGGGAGCAGTACTTC
15,TRBJ2-5,.,.,TRBV5-1,CASSPRGPVRETQYF,TGCGCCAGCAGCCCTCGAGGGCCCGTTAGAGAGACCCAGTACTTC
13,TRBJ2-2,.,.,TRBV14,CASSQLGTGELFF,TGTGCCAGCAGCCAGCTAGGCACCGGGGAGCTGTTTTTT
15,TRBJ2-1,TRBD2,.,TRBV9,CASRPTGLESNEQFF,TGTGCCAGCAGACCTACGGGACTAGAGTCCAATGAGCAGTTCTTC
16,TRBJ2-3,TRBD2,.,TRBV6-1,CASSALAGDGTDTQYF,TGTGCCAGCAGTGCCCTAGCGGGAGACGGCACAGATACGCAGTATTTT
15,TRBJ2-1,.,.,TRBV9,CASSSSGSSYNEQFF,TGTGCCAGCAGCTCCAGCGGAAGCTCCTACAATGAGCAGTTCTTC
15,TRBJ2-3,TRBD1,.,TRBV5-1,CASSLGQGPTDTQYF,TGCGCCAGCAGCTTGGGACAGGGTCCCACAGATACGCAGTATTTT
14,TRBJ1-5,.,few,TRBV30,CAWSATGTYQPQHF,TGTGCCTGGAGTGCTACGGGAACCTATCAGCCCCAGCATTTT
14,TRBJ1-2,TRBD1,.,TRBV5-1,CASSSGQKSYGYTF,TGCGCCAGCAGCTCGGGACAGAAGAGCTATGGCTACACCTTC
14,TRBJ2-3,TRBD2,once,TRBV30,CAWSVLAGRDTQYF,TGTGCCTGGAGTGTTCTAGCGGGTAGAGATACGCAGTATTTT
15,TRBJ2-7,TRBD2,.,TRBV27,CASSSLGRESNEQYF,TGTGCCAGCAGTTCGTTAGGGCGGGAGTCCAACGAGCAGTACTTC
14,TRBJ1-3,.,.,TRBV27,CASSFLGTGNTIYF,TGTGCCAGCAGTTTTCTTGGGACAGGAAACACCATATATTTT
13,TRBJ1-5,.,.,TRBV5-1,CASSLGGGQPQHF,TGCGCCAGCAGCTTGGGCGGGGGCCAGCCCCAGCATTTT
13,TRBJ2-1,.,few,TRBV19,CASSPAERNEQFF,TGTGCCAGTAGCCCGGCTGAGAGGAATGAGCAGTTCTTC
14,TRBJ2-1,.,.,TRBV11-3,CASSQPSANNEQFF,TGTGCCAGCAGCCAACCTAGCGCCAACAATGAGCAGTTCTTC
12,TRBJ1-2,.,.,TRBV19,CAEPARGYGYTF,TGTGCTGAACCCGCGCGAGGCTATGGCTACACCTTC
13,TRBJ1-1,.,.,TRBV7-8,CASSLGEDLRAFF,TGTGCCAGCAGCTTGGGAGAGGACCTCCGGGCTTTCTTT
14,TRBJ1-4,.,.,TRBV3-1/TRBV3-2,CASSQEGGWGKLFF,TGTGCCAGCAGCCAAGAGGGAGGCTGGGGAAAACTGTTTTTT
14,TRBJ1-1,.,.,TRBV11-3,CASVNGGQDTEAFF,TGTGCCAGCGTAAACGGGGGGCAGGACACTGAAGCTTTCTTT
14,TRBJ2-2,.,.,TRBV5-1,CASSQTGNTGELFF,TGCGCCAGCAGCCAGACTGGGAACACCGGGGAGCTGTTTTTT
15,TRBJ1-4,.,.,TRBV19,CASSMGTGGHEKLFF,TGTGCCAGTAGTATGGGTACCGGAGGCCATGAAAAACTGTTTTTT
11,TRBJ2-3,TRBD1,.,TRBV20-1,CSAQQGDTQYF,TGCAGTGCTCAACAGGGGGATACGCAGTATTTT
13,TRBJ2-7,.,once,TRBV12-3/TRBV12-4,CASSFLPSYEQYF,TGTGCCAGCAGTTTTCTCCCCAGCTACGAGCAGTACTTC
13,TRBJ1-5,.,.,TRBV14,CASSQVRNGPQHF,TGTGCCAGCAGCCAAGTCCGCAACGGGCCCCAGCATTTT